Presented here are 32 T cell receptor beta chains from one specimen sequenced in a study of blood T cell repertoires in COVID-19. Profiled with immunoSEQ multiplex PCR; TCRdb holds only in-frame clones, not every one. Here the sample spans 55,000 to 80,000 clones, roughly 78% being singletons. The sequencing sample was made of peripheral blood. These receptors were obtained from a man in his sixties with COVID-19, enrolled during active disease.

CDR3 nucleotide sequence: TGTGCCAGCAGCGTAGATCTCCAGGGCTCTTACGAGCAGTACTTC. Amino acid sequence: CASSVDLQGSYEQYF. The rearrangement joins TRBV9 to TRBJ2-7; tentative D call: TRBD1 (5 bases). Looked up from germline, CDR1 is SGDLS and CDR2 is YYNGEE. The CDR3 runs 15 residues. The germline V and J ends were trimmed by 0 bases and 4 bases, with 14 bases remaining between them.

The chain recombines TRBV4-1 with TRBJ2-3; the D gene is possibly TRBD1 (5 bases). Germline lookup yields CDR1 MGHRA and CDR2 YSYEKL. The CDR3 is 17 residues long. V shed 1 base and J shed 0 bases, with 14 bases lying between them. The CDR3 DNA sequence: TGCGCCAGCAGCCAAGGTGGTAGGGGTCCTAGCACAGATACGCAGTATTTT. Its translation is CASSQGGRGPSTDTQYF.

The CDR3 DNA sequence: TGTGCCAGCAGCTTGGGACTAGCGGGTCTTACAGATACGCAGTATTTT. This translates into CASSLGLAGLTDTQYF. The chain carries TRBV5-6 and TRBJ2-3; TRBD2 matches at 10 bases. The germline V gene has CDR1 SGHDT and CDR2 YYEEEE. Unmatched junction bases numbered 4, after V lost 0 bases and J lost 3 bases. CDR3 length equals 16 residues. The full variable domain, completed using reference TRBV5-6 and TRBJ2-3, is DAGVTQSPTHLIKTRGQQVTLRCSPKSGHDTVSWYQQALGQGPQFIFQYYEEEERQRGNFPDRFSGHQFPNYSSELNVNALLLGDSALYLCASSLGLAGLTDTQYFGPGTRLTVL.

To note about this clone: Germline is not matched at one junction end, which may reflect a read error. The genes are TRBV10-1 and TRBJ1-1, with D unclear. Germline CDR1 is WNHNN and CDR2 is SYGVQD (reference sequence). The CDR3 loop spans 8 amino acids. CDR3 DNA sequence: TGCGCCAGCAGTGTTTTTAGCTTT. Protein: CASSVFSF.

The chain recombines TRBV10-3 with TRBJ1-1, with D perhaps matching TRBD1 (5 bases). Germline assignment: CDR1 ENHRY and CDR2 SYGVKD. The CDR3 covers 14 residues. With 6 bases removed from V and 0 bases from J, the gap between germline ends came to 11 bases. CDR3 DNA sequence: TGTGCCATCAGCGGGGGATCCTTGAACACTGAAGCTTTCTTT. As protein: CAISGGSLNTEAFF.

The genes are TRBV11-2 and TRBJ2-5; D might be TRBD2 (7 bases). The CDR3 loop spans 15 amino acids. CDR1 is SGHAT, CDR2 FQNNGV, per germline. V was pared by 5 bases and J by 5 bases, with 18 bases between. The CDR3 nucleotides are TGTGCCAGCAGCCGCGACAGGACTAGACGGGAGACCCAGTACTTC. Protein product: CASSRDRTRRETQYF.

The J gene is TRBJ1-2, the V gene TRBV6-5; D may be TRBD1 (5 bases). CDR1 is MNHEY and CDR2 is SVGAGI in the germline V gene. The CDR3 is 12 amino acids. Trimming removed 2 bases from V and 7 bases from J, with 8 bases in between. The CDR3 region has the DNA TGTGCCAGCAGTTACGGGGGGAGTGGCTACACCTTC. The encoded protein is CASSYGGSGYTF.

In its sample, this clone was seen many times. The chain combines TRBV9 with TRBJ1-2; 10 bases match TRBD1. From germline, CDR1 is SGDLS and CDR2 YYNGEE. Unmatched junction bases numbered 5, after V lost 3 bases and J lost 3 bases. The CDR3 loop spans 15 amino acids. The CDR3 DNA reads as TGTGCCAGCAGCGCCCGGGACAGGGGAGACTATGGCTACACCTTC. Its translation is CASSARDRGDYGYTF. Variable domain in full (rest from reference TRBV9 and TRBJ1-2): DSGVTQTPKHLITATGQRVTLRCSPRSGDLSVYWYQQSLDQGLQFLIQYYNGEERAKGNILERFSAQQFPDLHSELNLSSLELGDSALYFCASSARDRGDYGYTFGSGTRLTVV.

This rearrangement joins TRBV27 to TRBJ2-2, with TRBD2 as a possible D gene (5 bases). The CDR3 spans 14 residues. The V gene's germline CDR1 is MNHEY and CDR2 SMNVEV (reference sequence). The V gene lost 6 bases and the J gene lost 5 bases, with 13 bases spanning the gap. CDR3 DNA sequence: TGTGCCAGCAGCCTCGCGAGCGGTACCGGGGAGCTGTTTTTT. Translating gives CASSLASGTGELFF.

The chain employs TRBV7-6 and TRBJ2-7, with 10 bases identical to TRBD1. The CDR3 has 15 residues. Germline CDR1 reads SGHVS; CDR2 reads FNYEAQ. V shed 2 bases, J shed 2 bases, and the junction held 3 bases outside the gene matches. The CDR3 loop is CASSLRGTGAYEQYF. The CDR3 DNA reads as TGTGCCAGCAGCTTACGGGGGACAGGGGCCTACGAGCAGTACTTC.

This clone was seen a handful of times. The chain uses TRBV4-1 and TRBJ2-3, with 9 nucleotides matching TRBD2. Germline-derived CDR1 and CDR2 are MGHRA and YSYEKL. CDR3 length: 16 amino acids. V was pared by 1 base and J by 5 bases, with 7 bases of the junction left unmatched. For the CDR3, the DNA is TGCGCCAGCAGCCAAGCAGGGCGGGGGGGCCAAGATACGCAGTATTTT. Translating it yields CASSQAGRGGQDTQYF.

The CDR3 nucleotides read TGTGCCTGTGGACAGTCAGGCAATGAGCAGTTCTTC. Translating it yields CACGQSGNEQFF. The J gene is TRBJ2-1, the V gene TRBV30; D might be TRBD1 (6 bases). Germline lookup yields CDR1 GTSNPN and CDR2 SVGIG (reference sequence). V lost 6 bases, J lost 6 bases, and 12 bases lay in between. The CDR3 contains 12 residues.

This chain connects TRBV27 to TRBJ1-4, with D possibly being TRBD1 (5 bases). The CDR3 runs 15 residues. V was shortened by 3 bases and J by 6 bases, with 14 bases between the two germline ends. Germline V gives CDR1 MNHEY, CDR2 SMNVEV (reference sequence). CDR3 sequence reads: CASSLPRVTHEKLFF. In DNA, the CDR3 is TGTGCCAGCAGTTTGCCCAGGGTGACCCATGAAAAACTGTTTTTT.

This clone was detected ten times or more. V usage is TRBV10-1 and J usage is TRBJ2-1; D may be TRBD2 (6 bases). V dropped 1 base and J dropped 13 bases, with 11 bases sitting between them. This CDR3 comprises 12 residues. Germline V gene sequence: CDR1 WNHNN, CDR2 SYGVQD (reference sequence). Here the CDR3 reads CASSEYSAGQFF. The CDR3 nucleotides read TGCGCCAGCAGTGAGTACTCGGCGGGACAGTTCTTC.

The chain carries TRBV19 and TRBJ1-5; D unresolved. Between the trimmed V and J ends, which lost 4 bases and 7 bases, there was a span of 11 bases. This CDR3 region has 13 residues. Germline CDR1 is LNHDA and CDR2 is SQIVND (reference sequence). The DNA for the CDR3 is TGTGCCAGTAGTACGGCCCTCAGGCAGCCCCAGCATTTT. Amino acid sequence: CASSTALRQPQHF. Drawing the rest from reference TRBV19 and TRBJ1-5, the complete variable domain is DGGITQSPKYLFRKEGQNVTLSCEQNLNHDAMYWYRQDPGQGLRLIYYSQIVNDFQKGDIAEGYSVSREKKESFPLTVTSAQKNPTAFYLCASSTALRQPQHFGDGTRLSIL.

The gene calls are TRBV10-1 and TRBJ2-1, with 13 bases that match TRBD2. This CDR3 is 15 amino acids long. V was clipped by 6 bases and J by 5 bases; unmatched bases: 4. CDR1 is WNHNN and CDR2 is SYGVQD in the germline V gene (reference sequence). CDR3 protein: CASREGTSGNNEQFF. CDR3 nucleotides: TGCGCCAGCAGGGAAGGGACTAGCGGGAACAATGAGCAGTTCTTC.

The V call is TRBV6-4, the J call TRBJ2-7, with 9 positions matching TRBD1. This CDR3 is 14 amino acids long. Germline CDR1 reads MRHNA; CDR2 reads SNTAGT. The trim removed 6 bases at V and 3 bases at J, leaving 6 bases unmatched. The CDR3, as DNA: TGTGCCAGCAGGGACAGGGGATCCCGCTACGAGCAGTACTTC. Translated: CASRDRGSRYEQYF.

The gene calls are TRBV28 and TRBJ1-2; D perhaps matches TRBD1 (5 bases). The germline CDR1 and CDR2 sequences are MDHEN and SYDVKM. There are 13 residues in the CDR3. V was trimmed by 7 bases and J by 4 bases, leaving 13 bases between them. The CDR3: CASIGGSRYGYTF. The CDR3 nucleotides are TGTGCCAGCATCGGGGGATCTCGCTATGGCTACACCTTC.

This rearrangement joins TRBV19 to TRBJ2-6, with D possibly being TRBD1 or TRBD2 (5 bases each). The CDR3 has 15 amino acids. Germline CDR1 is LNHDA and CDR2 is SQIVND (reference sequence). Trimming shortened V by 5 bases and J by 1 base, and 9 bases separated the two germline ends. The CDR3 sequence is CASSLGESGANVLTF. In DNA, the CDR3 is TGTGCCAGTAGTTTAGGGGAGTCTGGGGCCAACGTCCTGACTTTC.

The rearrangement uses TRBV7-3 and TRBJ2-2, with D possibly TRBD1 on 6 matching bases. Trimming took off 4 bases at V and 6 bases at J, with 9 bases between the two ends. CDR1 is SGHTA, CDR2 FQGTGA, per germline. This CDR3 contains 13 residues. The CDR3: CASSSYRAGELFF. CDR3 in DNA: TGTGCCAGCAGCTCGTACAGGGCCGGGGAGCTGTTTTTT.

The chain has TRBV25-1 and TRBJ2-1; 7 bases map to TRBD2. Per the germline V gene, CDR1 is MGHDK and CDR2 is SYGVNS. V trimming: 8 bases; J trimming: 0 bases; junction bases outside the gene matches: 1. The CDR3 consists of 13 residues. The CDR3 nucleotides read TGTGCCAGCGTAGCGGGCTCCTACAATGAGCAGTTCTTC. This translates into CASVAGSYNEQFF.

J is TRBJ1-1 and V is TRBV2, with unresolved D. V lost 8 bases and J lost 2, with 9 bases in between. The germline V gene encodes CDR1 SNHLY and CDR2 FYNNEI. This CDR3 has 12 residues. The CDR3 protein is CASLNTNTEAFF. In DNA, the CDR3 is TGTGCCAGCCTCAACACAAACACTGAAGCTTTCTTT.

The chain couples TRBV5-1 to TRBJ1-1; tentatively, D is TRBD1 (5 bases). This CDR3 region has 14 residues. V dropped 7 bases and J dropped 1 base, with 14 bases sitting between them. Germline CDR1 is SGHRS and CDR2 is YFSETQ. The CDR3 loop reads CASCLGRGNTEAFF. The CDR3 nucleotides read TGCGCCAGCTGCCTCGGGAGGGGGAACACTGAAGCTTTCTTT.

This clone was recorded only once. The rearrangement links TRBV28 to TRBJ2-7, with 7 bases matching TRBD2. The CDR3 consists of 13 residues. V was clipped by 8 bases and J by 1 base; unmatched bases: 5. The germline gives CDR1 MDHEN, CDR2 SYDVKM. CDR3 sequence (DNA): TGTGCCAGCTGGTCGGGACTATCCTACGAGCAGTACTTC. This codes for CASWSGLSYEQYF.

The chain links TRBV30 to TRBJ1-3; no firm D call. The CDR3 is 13 residues long. CDR1 GTSNPN and CDR2 SVGIG come from the germline V gene (reference sequence). V lost 4 bases, J lost 2 bases, and 9 bases lay in between. The CDR3 region has the DNA TGTGCCTGGACCCCAGCGGCTGGAAACACCATATATTTT. Its translation: CAWTPAAGNTIYF.

The chain carries TRBV4-1 and TRBJ2-3; 15 positions match TRBD2. This CDR3 has 16 amino acids. The junction had 4 bases not matched to a gene; V was cut back by 3 bases and J by 6 bases. CDR1 MGHRA and CDR2 YSYEKL come from the germline V gene. The CDR3 DNA reads as TGCGCCAGCAGCCACGGACTAGCGGGGGGGCAGGATACGCAGTATTTT. Translating it yields CASSHGLAGGQDTQYF.

V and J are TRBV7-3 and TRBJ2-1; the match to TRBD2 covers 16 bases. Per the germline V gene, CDR1 is SGHTA and CDR2 is FQGTGA. This CDR3 contains 20 residues. V shed 5 bases and J 1 base; nucleotides not matched to a gene: 11. This CDR3 reads CASSETPGLAGGVSYNEQFF. The CDR3 nucleotides are TGTGCCAGCAGCGAGACCCCGGGACTAGCGGGAGGGGTATCCTACAATGAGCAGTTCTTC.

J is TRBJ1-1 and V is TRBV3-1 (or the pseudogene TRBV3-2), with 12 bases identical to TRBD1. Germline V gene sequence: CDR1 LGHDT, CDR2 YNNKEL (reference sequence). Unmatched junction bases numbered 3, after V lost 0 bases and J lost 10 bases. The CDR3 is 14 amino acids. The CDR3 loop reads CASSQEGTGGIAFF. The CDR3 bases are TGTGCCAGCAGCCAAGAAGGGACAGGGGGCATAGCTTTCTTT.

This clone was recorded a few times. The chain has TRBV5-1 and TRBJ2-1; 9 bases are shared with TRBD1. The CDR3 spans 15 residues. Germline loops: CDR1 SGHRS, CDR2 YFSETQ. V shed 0 bases and J 16 bases; nucleotides not matched to a gene: 14. CDR3 DNA sequence: TGCGCCAGCAGCTTGGCCACTGGGAAACAGGGGGCTAATTTCTTC. Translation gives CASSLATGKQGANFF.

V and J are TRBV7-3 and TRBJ2-5; 10 nucleotides align to TRBD2. The junction had 7 bases not matched to a gene; V was cut back by 4 bases and J by 5 bases. The V gene's germline CDR1 is SGHTA and CDR2 FQGTGA. CDR3 size: 15 residues. For the CDR3, the DNA is TGTGCCAGCAGCTACCAGCGGGGGGGCCGGGAGACCCAGTACTTC. Protein sequence: CASSYQRGGRETQYF.

The chain joins TRBV18 to TRBJ1-2; 8 bases are a match to TRBD1. Germline V gene data show CDR1 as KGHSH and CDR2 as LQKENI. J lost 5 bases, V lost 6 bases, and 11 bases had no gene match. The CDR3 length is 15 residues. The CDR3 nucleotides are TGTGCCAGCTCCCTTGGACAGGGAAGGGAATATGGCTACACCTTC. Its protein is CASSLGQGREYGYTF.

The chain uses TRBV9 and TRBJ2-5, with 7 bases aligning to TRBD2. CDR1 is SGDLS, CDR2 YYNGEE, per germline. The CDR3 is 13 residues long. Trimming removed 7 bases from V and 3 bases from J; junction bases left unmatched: 6. CDR3 in amino acids: CASGPRGEETQYF. The CDR3 nucleotides read TGTGCCAGCGGCCCCCGGGGGGAAGAGACCCAGTACTTC.